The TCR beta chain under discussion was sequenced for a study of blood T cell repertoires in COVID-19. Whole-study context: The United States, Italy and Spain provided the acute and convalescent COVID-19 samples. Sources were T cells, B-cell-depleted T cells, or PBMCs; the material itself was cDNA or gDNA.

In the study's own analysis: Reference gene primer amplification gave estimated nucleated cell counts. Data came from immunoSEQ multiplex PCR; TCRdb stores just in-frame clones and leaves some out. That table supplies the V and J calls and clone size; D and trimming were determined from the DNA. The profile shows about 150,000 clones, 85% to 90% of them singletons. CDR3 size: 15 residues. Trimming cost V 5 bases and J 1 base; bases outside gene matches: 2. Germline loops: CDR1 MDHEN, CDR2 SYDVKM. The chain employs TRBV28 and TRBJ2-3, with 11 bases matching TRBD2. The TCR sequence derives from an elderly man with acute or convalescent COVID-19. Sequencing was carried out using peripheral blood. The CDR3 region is CASSTTSGGTDTQYF. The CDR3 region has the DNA TGTGCCAGCAGTACGACTAGCGGGGGCACAGATACGCAGTATTTT.